This TCR beta chain was retrieved from a study of lymphopenia after photon versus proton radiotherapy. Study conclusions and caveats: Better survival with proton therapy was suggested as possible, not demonstrated. Larger post-nadir TCR diversity loss correlated inversely with survival in deceased patients. Post-nadir diversity loss with photons came from oligoclonal expansion, particularly CD8+ Temra cells. Relative stability marked proton patients; photon patients lost diversity and naive cells.

Worth noting for this clone: No antigen is known for it.

The germline CDR1 and CDR2 sequences are LGHNA and YNFKEQ. CDR3 length: 15 residues. V gave up 2 bases and J gave up 6 bases; unmatched junction bases: 9. TCRdb's table, derived via immunoSEQ multiplex PCR, lists solely in-frame clones and lacks some. The repertoire has roughly 150,000 clones, roughly nine tenths of them found once; the top ten carry approximately 4.8%. This TCR came from a man aged 50-60 years with gastric cancer. The V gene is TRBV4-2, the J gene TRBJ1-1; 7 nucleotides line up with TRBD1. The sequenced sample was peripheral blood, obtained from a patient treated with photon-based radiotherapy. Written as DNA, the CDR3 is TGTGCCAGCAGCCAATCCTCCCGGACAGGCGCTGAAGCTTTCTTT. Its translation: CASSQSSRTGAEAFF.